The present TCR beta chain was sequenced within a study of T cell responses to AZD1222 COVID-19 vaccine. Using immunoSEQ multiplex PCR, the repertoire was profiled, and TCRdb retains in-frame clones only, with some absent. The sample has around 120,000 clones; roughly 90% are singletons. The V gene lost 6 bases and the J gene lost 4 bases, with 21 bases spanning the gap. The CDR3 length is 16 residues. The germline V gene encodes CDR1 SNHLY and CDR2 FYNNEI. V gene TRBV2 combines with J gene TRBJ2-5; a possible D gene is TRBD1 (7 bases). The source of this sequence is an adult in good health. Sequences were derived from peripheral blood, sampled on day 0 of AZD1222 vaccination. CDR3 protein: CASSSGGSSRGETQYF. The CDR3 DNA sequence: TGTGCCAGCAGCTCAGGGGGGTCTTCTAGAGGAGAGACCCAGTACTTC.